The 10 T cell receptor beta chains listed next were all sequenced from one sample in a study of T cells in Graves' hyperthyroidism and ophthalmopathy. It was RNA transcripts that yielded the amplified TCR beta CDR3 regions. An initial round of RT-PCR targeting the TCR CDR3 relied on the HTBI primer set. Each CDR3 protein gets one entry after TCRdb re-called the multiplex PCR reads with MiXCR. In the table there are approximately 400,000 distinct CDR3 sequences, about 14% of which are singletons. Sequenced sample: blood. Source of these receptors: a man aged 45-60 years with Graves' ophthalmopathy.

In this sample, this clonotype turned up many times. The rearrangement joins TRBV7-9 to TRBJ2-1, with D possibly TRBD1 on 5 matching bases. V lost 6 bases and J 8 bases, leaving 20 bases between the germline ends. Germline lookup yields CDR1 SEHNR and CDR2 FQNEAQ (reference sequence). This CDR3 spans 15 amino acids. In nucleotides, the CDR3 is TGTGCCAGCAGAACCCGTGGGCAGGGTCGAGATGAGCAGTTCTTC. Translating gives CASRTRGQGRDEQFF.

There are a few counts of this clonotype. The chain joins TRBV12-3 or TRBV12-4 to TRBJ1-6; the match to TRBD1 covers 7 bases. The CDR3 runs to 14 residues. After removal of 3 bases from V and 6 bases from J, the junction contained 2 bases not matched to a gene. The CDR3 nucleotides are TGTGCCAGCAGTTTCCAGGGGGGTAATTCACCCCTCCACTTT. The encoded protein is CASSFQGGNSPLHF.

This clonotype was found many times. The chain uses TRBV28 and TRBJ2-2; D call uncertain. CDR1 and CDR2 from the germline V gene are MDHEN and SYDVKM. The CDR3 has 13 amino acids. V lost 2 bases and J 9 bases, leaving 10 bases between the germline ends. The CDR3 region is CASSLVSARELFF. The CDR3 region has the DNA TGTGCCAGCAGTTTAGTGTCGGCCAGGGAGCTGTTTTTT.

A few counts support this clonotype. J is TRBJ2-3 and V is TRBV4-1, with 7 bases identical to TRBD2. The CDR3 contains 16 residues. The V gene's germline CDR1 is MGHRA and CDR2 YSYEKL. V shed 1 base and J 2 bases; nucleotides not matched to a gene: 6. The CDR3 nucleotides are TGCGCCAGCAGCCAAGCATCGGCGGGGGTCACAGATACGCAGTATTTT. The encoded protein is CASSQASAGVTDTQYF.

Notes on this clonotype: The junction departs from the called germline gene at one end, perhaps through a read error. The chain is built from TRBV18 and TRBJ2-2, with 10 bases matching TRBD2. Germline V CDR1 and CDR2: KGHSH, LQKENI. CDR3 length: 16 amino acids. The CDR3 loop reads CASSPRTSGNTRELFF. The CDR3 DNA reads TGTGCCAGCTCACCAAGGACTAGCGGAAACACCCGGGAGCTGTTTTTT.

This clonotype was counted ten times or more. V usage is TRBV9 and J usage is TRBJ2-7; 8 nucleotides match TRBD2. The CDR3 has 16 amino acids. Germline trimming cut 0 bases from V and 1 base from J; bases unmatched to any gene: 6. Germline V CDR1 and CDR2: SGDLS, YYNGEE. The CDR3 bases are TGTGCCAGCAGCGTAGGAGGCGGGGGGACTTCCTACGAGCAGTACTTC. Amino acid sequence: CASSVGGGGTSYEQYF.

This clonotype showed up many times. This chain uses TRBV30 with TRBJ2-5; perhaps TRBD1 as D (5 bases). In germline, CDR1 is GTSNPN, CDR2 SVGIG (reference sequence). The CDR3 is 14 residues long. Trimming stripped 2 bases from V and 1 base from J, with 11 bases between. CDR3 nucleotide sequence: TGTGCCTGGAGTAAGGGGTTGGGCCAAGAGACCCAGTACTTC. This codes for CAWSKGLGQETQYF.

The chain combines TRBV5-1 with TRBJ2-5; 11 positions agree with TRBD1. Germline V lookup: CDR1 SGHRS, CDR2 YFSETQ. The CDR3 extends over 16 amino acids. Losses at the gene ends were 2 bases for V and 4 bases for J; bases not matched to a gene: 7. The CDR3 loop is CASSFTDRGRGETQYF. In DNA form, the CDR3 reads TGCGCCAGCAGCTTCACGGACAGGGGGCGGGGAGAGACCCAGTACTTC.

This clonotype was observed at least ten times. The DNA of the CDR3 is TGTGCCATCAGTGGGACCTCAACTGATTCCGAGCAGTACTTC. Amino acid sequence: CAISGTSTDSEQYF. This chain uses TRBV10-3 with TRBJ2-7; D remains ambiguous. The V and J ends lost 4 bases and 6 bases respectively, with 16 bases between them. The CDR3 runs 14 residues. Germline assignment: CDR1 ENHRY and CDR2 SYGVKD.

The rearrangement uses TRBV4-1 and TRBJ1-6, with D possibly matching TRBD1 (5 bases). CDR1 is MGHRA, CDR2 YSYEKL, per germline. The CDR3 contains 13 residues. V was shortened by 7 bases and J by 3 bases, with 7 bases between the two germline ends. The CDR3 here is CASKQDYNSPLHF. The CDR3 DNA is TGCGCCAGCAAACAGGACTATAATTCACCCCTCCACTTT.